This T cell receptor beta chain was retrieved from a study of Graves' ophthalmopathy and Graves' hyperthyroidism. The CDR3 totals 15 residues. Germline V gene data show CDR1 as LNHNV and CDR2 as YYDKDF (reference sequence). The germline V and J ends were trimmed by 0 bases and 11 bases, with 17 bases remaining between them. This clonotype occurred many times. TCR beta CDR3 regions were amplified from RNA transcripts. HTBI primers primed a first-round RT-PCR, and a second-round multiplex PCR followed. MiXCR, applied by TCRdb to the multiplex PCR reads, yields one record per CDR3 protein. Of just over 400,000 distinct CDR3 sequences listed, around 20% are singletons. If no ophthalmopathy appeared within 18 months of follow-up, hyperthyroidism was termed stable. The PBMC fraction was derived from over 9 ml of fresh peripheral blood.

The TCR originated in a woman aged 18-29 years with stable Graves' hyperthyroidism. Material: peripheral blood. The V call is TRBV15, the J call TRBJ1-5; TRBD1 is a possible D gene (5 bases). The DNA of the CDR3 is TGTGCCACCAGCAGAGATATCACAGGCCTAGGGTCCCAGCATTTT. Translated: CATSRDITGLGSQHF. Complete variable domain (other parts from reference TRBV15 and TRBJ1-5): DAMVIQNPRYQVTQFGKPVTLSCSQTLNHNVMYWYQQKSSQAPKLLFHYYDKDFNNEADTPDNFQSRRPNTSFCFLDIRSPGLGDTAMYLCATSRDITGLGSQHFGDGTRLSIL.